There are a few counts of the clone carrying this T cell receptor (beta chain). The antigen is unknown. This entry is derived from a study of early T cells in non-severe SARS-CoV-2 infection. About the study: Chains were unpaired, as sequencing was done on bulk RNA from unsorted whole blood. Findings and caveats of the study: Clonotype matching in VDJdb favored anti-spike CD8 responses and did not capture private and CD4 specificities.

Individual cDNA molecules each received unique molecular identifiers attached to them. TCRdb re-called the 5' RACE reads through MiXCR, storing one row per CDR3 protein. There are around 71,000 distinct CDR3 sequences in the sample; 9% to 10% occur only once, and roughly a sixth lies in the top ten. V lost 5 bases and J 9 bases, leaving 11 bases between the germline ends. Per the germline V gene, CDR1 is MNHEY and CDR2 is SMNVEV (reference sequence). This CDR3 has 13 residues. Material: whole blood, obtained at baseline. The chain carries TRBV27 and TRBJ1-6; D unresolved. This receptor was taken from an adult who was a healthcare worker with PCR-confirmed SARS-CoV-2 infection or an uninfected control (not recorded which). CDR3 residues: CASSPKTFSPLHF. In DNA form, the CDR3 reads TGTGCCAGCAGTCCAAAGACATTTTCACCCCTCCACTTT.